This T cell receptor beta chain was documented in a study of cytomegalovirus exposure and HLA in healthy donors. The PCR employed 60 Vbeta primers together with 13 Jbeta primers. The data were produced by immunoSEQ multiplex PCR, yet TCRdb's version contains in-frame clones alone and is incomplete. This table has some 200,000 clones, less than 85% appearing once. From germline, CDR1 is SGHRS and CDR2 YFSETQ. Losses at the gene ends were 4 bases for V and 4 bases for J; bases not matched to a gene: 9. This CDR3 is built from 16 residues. Material: PBMCs. The sequence came from a man aged 18 to 30 in good health and CMV-seronegative. The chain joins TRBV5-1 to TRBJ2-2; 8 bases match TRBD1. CDR3 region: CASSLDRGPATGELFF. The CDR3 region has the DNA TGCGCCAGCAGCCTCGACAGGGGACCCGCCACCGGGGAGCTGTTTTTT.